This T cell receptor beta chain was profiled in a study of blood T cell repertoires in COVID-19. Study summary: The United States, Italy and Spain provided the acute and convalescent COVID-19 samples.

This clone showed up just once. Authors' processing steps: Amplification with reference gene primers provided the estimates of nucleated cell counts. Profiled with immunoSEQ multiplex PCR; TCRdb holds only in-frame clones, not every one. The V and J calls and clone size were taken over from that table, and D and trimming were inferred from the DNA. The sample consists of 200,000 to 300,000 clones, more than 75% of them appearing once. This TCR was sampled from a man in his forties or fifties who had recovered from COVID-19. Sequencing was carried out using peripheral blood.

CDR3 nucleotide sequence: TGTGCCAGCAGTTCCCGTTCTAACTTGAACAATGAGCAGTTCTTC. Protein: CASSSRSNLNNEQFF. The chain recombines TRBV11-2 with TRBJ2-1; D call uncertain. This CDR3 contains 15 residues. Trimming removed 6 bases from V and 5 bases from J, with 17 bases in between. Germline assignment: CDR1 SGHAT and CDR2 FQNNGV.